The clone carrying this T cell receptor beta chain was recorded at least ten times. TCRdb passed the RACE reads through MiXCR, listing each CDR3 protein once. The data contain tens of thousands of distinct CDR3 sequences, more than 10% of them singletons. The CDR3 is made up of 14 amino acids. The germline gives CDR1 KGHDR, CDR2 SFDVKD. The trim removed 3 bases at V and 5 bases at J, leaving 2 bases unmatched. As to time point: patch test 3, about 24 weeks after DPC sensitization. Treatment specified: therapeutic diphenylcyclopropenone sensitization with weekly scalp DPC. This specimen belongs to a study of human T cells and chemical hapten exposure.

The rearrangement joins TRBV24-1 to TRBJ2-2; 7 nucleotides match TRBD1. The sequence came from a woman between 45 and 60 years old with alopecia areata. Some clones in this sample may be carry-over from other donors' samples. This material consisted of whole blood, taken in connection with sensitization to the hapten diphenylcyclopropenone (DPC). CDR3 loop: CATSDTGVTGELFF. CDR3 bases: TGTGCCACCAGTGATACAGGGGTAACCGGGGAGCTGTTTTTT.